This record concerns one T cell receptor (beta chain) sequence. This specimen belongs to a study of blood T cell repertoires in COVID-19. Libraries were prepared by immunoSEQ multiplex PCR; TCRdb keeps only in-frame clonotypes and omits some of them. The sample shows about 150,000 clones, around 87% of them seen only once. V lost 4 bases and J 7 bases, leaving 8 bases between the germline ends. Per germline, CDR1 SGHRS and CDR2 YFSETQ. This CDR3 has 11 amino acids. Source material: peripheral blood. The chain is built from TRBV5-1 and TRBJ2-5; no definite D call. This sequence was found in an older woman with active or convalescent COVID-19. CDR3 residues: CASSRVGTQYF. The CDR3 DNA sequence: TGCGCCAGCAGCCGGGTGGGGACCCAGTACTTC.